The TCR beta chain described here comes from a study of T cells expressing NK-cell markers (TCRdb year 2020). About the full investigation: Eight or nine donors provided sorted CD3+CD56+NKG2C+, CD3+CD56+NKG2C- and CD3+CD56-NKG2C+ T-cell subsets, whose TCR beta-chain repertoires were profiled. Libraries were sequenced as 2 x 150 bp reads on Illumina HiSeq 2000/2500, MiSeq or NextSeq. The study sequenced eight donors, all healthy volunteers chosen at random: three men and five women. Of the eight sequenced donors, seven were found to be HCMV-seropositive and one was found to be HCMV-seronegative.

Sequenced on an Illumina HiSeq 2000. TCR beta cDNA libraries were made by 5'RACE template switching that added a universal primer site and unique molecular identifiers. cDNA synthesis was primed from the TCR beta constant segment, followed by two successive PCR amplification steps. Under the source paper's analysis protocol: MIGEC was used to demultiplex reads and group the reads by UMI, and MiTCR was used to assemble and quantify clonotypes. To exclude erroneous sequences, only TCR cDNA sequences supported by at least two reads were retained. Downstream repertoire analysis used the tcR package, and clonotypes were matched across fractions by CDR3 nucleotide sequence plus V segment. Antigen specificity was annotated against VDJdb with VDJmatch, allowing one amino acid substitution in CDR3. TCRdb reprocessed the reads, and each CDR3 protein sequence is entered once, without DNA. TCRdb's processing, not the authors' own work, is the source of the V and J calls. This sample's table contains a few hundred thousand distinct CDR3 sequences. The ten most abundant clones make up roughly 5.5% of the sample.

Counted from cysteine to phenylalanine, this CDR3 has 15 amino acids. Nucleotide data are not available. CDR1 and CDR2 are read off the germline V gene as SGHRS and YFSETQ. Results and caveats for the whole study, not just this receptor: For about 6 donors, the dominant CD3+CD56+NKG2C+ clonotypes were among the top 10 CD8+ clonotypes and accounted for about 1.0-8% of CD8+ T cells. Those dominant clonotypes were again the most abundant among CD3+CD56-NKG2C+ cells in a few donors, at about 28.3-60.1%. Whether the expanded NKG2C-expressing T cell clones were specific for HCMV antigens was left unclear.

HCMV-specific IgG was detected in serum with a commercial ELISA kit to determine HCMV serostatus. Peripheral blood mononuclear cells were isolated from blood by Ficoll density gradient centrifugation. A remark on this clonotype: Its recognized antigen is unknown.

The sequenced material came from blood T cells: a sorted CD56 or NKG2C T cell subset, CD4+ or CD8+ T cells, or bulk PBMC T cells (not recorded which). The sequence was obtained from a man aged 18-70 years in good health. The chain is encoded by TRBV5-1 joined to TRBJ1-2; TCRdb indicates TRBD1, and absent DNA this call remains unverified. The CDR3 reads as follows: CASSFRQGGNYGYTF.